This is a list of T cell receptor beta chains from one sample in a study of T cells in Graves' hyperthyroidism and ophthalmopathy. TCRdb reprocessed the multiplex PCR reads with MiXCR, giving one entry per CDR3 protein. The data contain under 450,000 distinct CDR3 sequences, approximately 15% of them singletons. Specimen: blood. These receptors were collected from a man younger than 40 with Graves' hyperthyroidism that later progressed to Graves' ophthalmopathy. Each CDR3 is given with its conserved first and last residue. Fields, in order: clone size, V gene, CDR3 length, D gene, J gene, CDR3 protein, CDR3 DNA. D genes are given only for firm matches. Not all rows give a size; the values are once, few, many and, for expanded clones, a class.

clone_size: few; v_call: TRBV4-1; cdr3_length: 16; d_call: TRBD2; j_call: TRBJ2-1; cdr3_aa: CASSQTFGGGINEQFF; cdr3_nt: TGCGCCAGCAGCCAAACCTTTGGCGGGGGGATCAATGAGCAGTTCTTC
clone_size: few; v_call: TRBV4-1; cdr3_length: 16; d_call: .; j_call: TRBJ2-1; cdr3_aa: CASSRLGEDSYNEQFF; cdr3_nt: TGCGCCAGCAGCCGGCTTGGGGAGGACTCCTACAATGAGCAGTTCTTC
clone_size: many; v_call: TRBV2; cdr3_length: 13; d_call: .; j_call: TRBJ2-1; cdr3_aa: CASLAISYNEQFF; cdr3_nt: TGTGCCAGCCTGGCTATCTCCTACAATGAGCAGTTCTTC
clone_size: few; v_call: TRBV6-7; cdr3_length: 17; d_call: TRBD1; j_call: TRBJ1-1; cdr3_aa: CASSGQATLTENTEAFF; cdr3_nt: TGTGCCAGCAGTGGACAGGCTACTCTGACGGAGAACACTGAAGCTTTCTTT
clone_size: .; v_call: TRBV9; cdr3_length: 14; d_call: .; j_call: TRBJ1-1; cdr3_aa: CPSSPGPPEAEAFF; cdr3_nt: TGTCCCAGCTCCCCGGGGCCCCCGGAGGCTGAAGCTTTCTTT
clone_size: many; v_call: TRBV12-3/TRBV12-4; cdr3_length: 12; d_call: .; j_call: TRBJ2-1; cdr3_aa: CASRLGTTEQFF; cdr3_nt: TGTGCCAGCAGGCTCGGGACAACCGAGCAGTTCTTC
clone_size: .; v_call: TRBV9; cdr3_length: 15; d_call: .; j_call: TRBJ1-6; cdr3_aa: CASSVGSRGGSPLHF; cdr3_nt: TGTGCCAGCAGCGTAGGATCAAGGGGCGGTTCACCCCTCCACTTT
clone_size: .; v_call: TRBV16; cdr3_length: 16; d_call: TRBD1; j_call: TRBJ1-5; cdr3_aa: CASSQSTGFSNQPQHF; cdr3_nt: TGTGCCAGCAGCCAGTCGACAGGGTTTAGCAATCAGCCCCAGCATTTT
clone_size: many; v_call: TRBV28; cdr3_length: 14; d_call: .; j_call: TRBJ2-2; cdr3_aa: CASSLRPNTGELFF; cdr3_nt: TGTGCCAGCAGTTTAAGGCCGAACACCGGGGAGCTGTTTTTT
clone_size: many; v_call: TRBV7-9; cdr3_length: 14; d_call: TRBD1; j_call: TRBJ1-4; cdr3_aa: CASSLGQPNEKLFF; cdr3_nt: TGTGCCAGCAGTCTGGGACAGCCTAATGAAAAACTGTTTTTT
clone_size: .; v_call: TRBV15; cdr3_length: 13; d_call: .; j_call: TRBJ1-6; cdr3_aa: CATSNSNNSPLHF; cdr3_nt: TGTGCCACCAGCAACTCCAATAATTCACCCCTCCACTTT
clone_size: many; v_call: TRBV30; cdr3_length: 11; d_call: .; j_call: TRBJ1-1; cdr3_aa: CAWSVYREAFF; cdr3_nt: TGTGCCTGGAGTGTCTACAGGGAAGCTTTCTTT
clone_size: few; v_call: TRBV28; cdr3_length: 17; d_call: TRBD1; j_call: TRBJ2-3; cdr3_aa: CASTVAQGAIVTDTQYF; cdr3_nt: TGTGCCAGCACAGTTGCACAGGGGGCAATTGTGACAGATACGCAGTATTTT
clone_size: .; v_call: TRBV10-2; cdr3_length: 13; d_call: .; j_call: TRBJ2-5; cdr3_aa: CASSESHGGTQYF; cdr3_nt: TGCGCCAGCAGTGAGTCGCACGGCGGGACCCAGTACTTC
clone_size: many; v_call: TRBV3-1; cdr3_length: 14; d_call: .; j_call: TRBJ1-1; cdr3_aa: CASSLPSVNTEAFF; cdr3_nt: TGTGCCAGCAGCCTACCTTCCGTTAACACTGAAGCTTTCTTT
clone_size: .; v_call: TRBV28; cdr3_length: 14; d_call: TRBD1; j_call: TRBJ1-4; cdr3_aa: CASSKTGFIEKLFF; cdr3_nt: TGTGCCAGCAGTAAGACAGGGTTTATTGAAAAACTGTTTTTT
clone_size: many; v_call: TRBV18; cdr3_length: 13; d_call: .; j_call: TRBJ2-5; cdr3_aa: CASSPPGLETQYF; cdr3_nt: TGTGCCAGCTCACCACCGGGGCTGGAGACCCAGTACTTC
clone_size: .; v_call: TRBV15; cdr3_length: 15; d_call: TRBD1; j_call: TRBJ1-4; cdr3_aa: CATSSWTGGNEKLFF; cdr3_nt: TGTGCCACCAGCAGCTGGACAGGGGGAAATGAAAAACTGTTTTTT
clone_size: .; v_call: TRBV7-2; cdr3_length: 16; d_call: TRBD2; j_call: TRBJ2-3; cdr3_aa: CASSWGLAGPGGTQYF; cdr3_nt: TGTGCCAGCAGCTGGGGACTAGCGGGGCCGGGGGGTACGCAGTATTTT
clone_size: many; v_call: TRBV20-1; cdr3_length: 13; d_call: .; j_call: TRBJ2-2; cdr3_aa: CSASEGGTGELFF; cdr3_nt: TGCAGTGCCTCAGAGGGTGGGACCGGGGAGCTGTTTTTT
clone_size: few; v_call: TRBV19; cdr3_length: 14; d_call: .; j_call: TRBJ1-2; cdr3_aa: CASSIFAGHYGYTF; cdr3_nt: TGTGCCAGTAGTATATTCGCAGGCCACTATGGCTACACCTTC
clone_size: .; v_call: TRBV19; cdr3_length: 17; d_call: .; j_call: TRBJ1-1; cdr3_aa: CASSNRPGTFMNTEAFF; cdr3_nt: TGTGCCAGTAGTAACCGTCCCGGGACATTCATGAACACTGAAGCTTTCTTT
clone_size: many; v_call: TRBV6-1; cdr3_length: 16; d_call: TRBD1; j_call: TRBJ2-1; cdr3_aa: CASSTSRTGGSNEQFF; cdr3_nt: TGTGCCAGCAGCACATCCAGGACAGGGGGTTCGAATGAGCAGTTCTTC
clone_size: many; v_call: TRBV5-1; cdr3_length: 14; d_call: .; j_call: TRBJ1-1; cdr3_aa: CASSFETRGTEAFF; cdr3_nt: TGCGCCAGCAGCTTCGAGACTCGGGGCACTGAAGCTTTCTTT
clone_size: .; v_call: TRBV13; cdr3_length: 13; d_call: .; j_call: TRBJ2-1; cdr3_aa: CASSFETHNEQFF; cdr3_nt: TGTGCCAGCAGCTTCGAGACCCACAATGAGCAGTTCTTC
clone_size: .; v_call: TRBV6-1; cdr3_length: 18; d_call: .; j_call: TRBJ1-5; cdr3_aa: CASSFRDGLTYSNQPQHF; cdr3_nt: TGTGCCAGCAGTTTCCGGGACGGACTCACCTATAGCAATCAGCCCCAGCATTTT
clone_size: .; v_call: TRBV12-5; cdr3_length: 15; d_call: TRBD1; j_call: TRBJ2-7; cdr3_aa: CASGLTRDSNYEQYF; cdr3_nt: TGTGCTAGTGGTTTGACAAGGGACAGTAACTACGAGCAGTACTTC
clone_size: many; v_call: TRBV12-3/TRBV12-4; cdr3_length: 15; d_call: .; j_call: TRBJ1-1; cdr3_aa: CASSRTGYRNTEAFF; cdr3_nt: TGTGCCAGCAGCCGCACAGGGTATCGGAACACTGAAGCTTTCTTT
clone_size: few; v_call: TRBV19; cdr3_length: 14; d_call: .; j_call: TRBJ1-1; cdr3_aa: CASSMKGTGTEAFF; cdr3_nt: TGTGCCAGTAGTATGAAGGGGACGGGCACTGAAGCTTTCTTT
clone_size: few; v_call: TRBV12-3/TRBV12-4; cdr3_length: 16; d_call: TRBD2; j_call: TRBJ2-5; cdr3_aa: CASSLGTSGGYETQYF; cdr3_nt: TGTGCCAGCAGTCTGGGGACTAGCGGGGGCTACGAGACCCAGTACTTC